Listed below are T cell receptor beta chains from one sample, sequenced in a study of T cells in Graves' hyperthyroidism and ophthalmopathy. TCRdb re-called the multiplex PCR reads with MiXCR, one entry per CDR3 protein. Of under 250,000 distinct CDR3 sequences in the sample, around 16% were seen once. Sequencing input: blood. These receptors originate from a woman aged 50 to 60 with Graves' hyperthyroidism. CDR3s include the opening cysteine and the closing phenylalanine or tryptophan. Fields, in order: D gene, J gene, clone size, V gene, CDR3 protein, CDR3 DNA. The D gene is left open where the match is weak. The size of a clone is reported for some rows only, either as once, few or many, or as a class for expanded clones.

D: .; J: TRBJ2-7; size: many; V: TRBV5-1; CDR3: CASSLLGGSYEQYF; DNA: TGCGCCAGCAGCCTGCTCGGGGGATCCTACGAGCAGTACTTC
D: TRBD2; J: TRBJ2-7; size: many; V: TRBV5-1; CDR3: CASSLGLAERYEQYF; DNA: TGCGCCAGCAGCTTGGGGCTAGCGGAGCGCTACGAGCAGTACTTC
D: .; J: TRBJ2-1; size: many; V: TRBV12-3/TRBV12-4; CDR3: CASRSLRGTYNEQFF; DNA: TGTGCCAGCAGGTCCCTAAGGGGAACCTACAATGAGCAGTTCTTC
D: TRBD1; J: TRBJ2-7; size: .; V: TRBV20-1; CDR3: CSARRQTGDTYEQYF; DNA: TGCAGTGCTAGACGCCAGACAGGGGATACCTACGAGCAGTACTTC
D: TRBD1; J: TRBJ1-1; size: few; V: TRBV11-2; CDR3: CASSTTGGLNTEAFF; DNA: TGTGCCAGCAGCACAACAGGGGGCTTGAACACTGAAGCTTTCTTT
D: TRBD1; J: TRBJ2-3; size: few; V: TRBV5-8; CDR3: CASSLEGQEGLDTQYF; DNA: TGTGCCAGCAGCTTGGAGGGACAGGAGGGGCTAGATACGCAGTATTTT
D: .; J: TRBJ1-2; size: many; V: TRBV28; CDR3: CASSPQGSNYGYTF; DNA: TGTGCCAGCAGTCCCCAGGGCAGTAACTATGGCTACACCTTC
D: TRBD1; J: TRBJ2-2; size: .; V: TRBV24-1; CDR3: CAANRGSGELFF; DNA: TGTGCCGCAAACAGGGGATCCGGGGAGCTGTTTTTT
D: .; J: TRBJ2-7; size: many; V: TRBV5-1; CDR3: CASSTDRVSNEQYF; DNA: TGCGCCAGCAGCACCGATCGGGTTTCGAACGAGCAGTACTTC
D: TRBD2; J: TRBJ2-5; size: many; V: TRBV7-2; CDR3: CASSSQASGPETQYF; DNA: TGTGCCAGCAGCTCCCAGGCTAGCGGGCCAGAGACCCAGTACTTC
D: .; J: TRBJ1-2; size: .; V: TRBV19; CDR3: CASSDNSAGSLYGHTF; DNA: TGTGCCAGTAGCGATAATTCGGCAGGGTCCCTCTATGGCCACACCTTC
D: TRBD1; J: TRBJ2-2; size: many; V: TRBV7-3; CDR3: CASSYPGQGDTGELFF; DNA: TGTGCCAGCAGCTACCCGGGACAGGGGGACACCGGGGAGCTGTTTTTT
D: TRBD2; J: TRBJ2-7; size: many; V: TRBV7-8; CDR3: CASRQTSGRGDEQYF; DNA: TGTGCCAGCAGACAGACTAGCGGGAGGGGCGACGAGCAGTACTTC
D: .; J: TRBJ1-2; size: many; V: TRBV12-3/TRBV12-4; CDR3: CASSLVYGGGYTF; DNA: TGTGCCAGCAGTTTAGTATATGGGGGGGGCTACACCTTC
D: .; J: TRBJ2-1; size: many; V: TRBV9; CDR3: CASSGAGSWNEQFF; DNA: TGTGCCAGCAGCGGGGCAGGGTCTTGGAATGAGCAGTTCTTC
D: .; J: TRBJ1-5; size: many; V: TRBV28; CDR3: CASSFRRVTNQPQHF; DNA: TGTGCCAGCAGTTTCCGCCGGGTTACCAATCAGCCCCAGCATTTT
D: TRBD2; J: TRBJ2-3; size: .; V: TRBV7-2; CDR3: CASSRRLAGGPDTQYF; DNA: TGTGCCAGCAGCCGAAGACTAGCGGGAGGGCCAGATACGCAGTATTTT
D: TRBD1; J: TRBJ1-4; size: .; V: TRBV7-9; CDR3: CASSTTRDREQDGRREKLFF; DNA: TGTGCCAGCAGCACAACCCGGGACAGGGAACAAGATGGTAGGAGGGAAAAACTGTTTTTT
D: TRBD1; J: TRBJ1-6; size: .; V: TRBV18; CDR3: CTSSSTGRPYNSPLHF; DNA: TGTACCAGCTCATCGACAGGGCGCCCGTATAATTCACCCCTCCACTTT
D: TRBD1; J: TRBJ2-1; size: many; V: TRBV5-1; CDR3: CASSSTGNSYNEQFF; DNA: TGCGCCAGCAGCTCGACAGGGAACTCCTACAATGAGCAGTTCTTC
D: .; J: TRBJ1-6; size: few; V: TRBV6-1; CDR3: CASSEHLGSSPLHF; DNA: TGTGCCAGCAGTGAACACCTCGGGAGTTCACCCCTCCACTTT
D: TRBD1; J: TRBJ2-5; size: few; V: TRBV9; CDR3: CASSVVATGGETQYF; DNA: TGTGCCAGCAGCGTAGTCGCGACAGGGGGTGAGACCCAGTACTTC
D: .; J: TRBJ2-7; size: few; V: TRBV18; CDR3: CASSRWGAYEQYF; DNA: TGTGCCAGCTCACGGTGGGGCGCGTACGAGCAGTACTTC
D: TRBD1; J: TRBJ1-2; size: .; V: TRBV5-5; CDR3: CASSLGTGVSLYGYTF; DNA: TGTGCCAGCAGCTTGGGCACAGGGGTTTCCCTCTATGGCTACACCTTC
D: TRBD2; J: TRBJ2-1; size: few; V: TRBV10-1; CDR3: CASGTSAGEQFF; DNA: TGCGCCAGCGGGACTAGTGCCGGTGAGCAGTTCTTC
D: .; J: TRBJ1-4; size: .; V: TRBV29-1; CDR3: CSARTGINEKLFF; DNA: TGCAGCGCCCGCACAGGGATTAATGAAAAACTGTTTTTT
D: TRBD2; J: TRBJ2-1; size: once; V: TRBV6-2/TRBV6-3; CDR3: CASSQIAGRDNEQFF; DNA: TGTGCCAGCAGTCAGATAGCGGGAAGGGACAATGAGCAGTTCTTC
D: .; J: TRBJ2-3; size: many; V: TRBV28; CDR3: CASSLNRMSTDTQYF; DNA: TGTGCCAGCAGTTTAAACAGGATGAGCACAGATACGCAGTATTTT
D: TRBD1; J: TRBJ1-1; size: many; V: TRBV12-3/TRBV12-4; CDR3: CASSPDRAAGTEAFF; DNA: TGTGCCAGCAGTCCAGACAGGGCTGCGGGCACTGAAGCTTTCTTT
D: TRBD2; J: TRBJ2-1; size: many; V: TRBV11-2; CDR3: CASSLWRELYNEQFF; DNA: TGTGCCAGCAGCTTATGGCGGGAGCTTTACAATGAGCAGTTCTTC
D: TRBD2; J: TRBJ2-1; size: few; V: TRBV27; CDR3: CASGISGITNEQFF; DNA: TGTGCCAGCGGAATTAGCGGGATTACCAATGAGCAGTTCTTC
D: TRBD2; J: TRBJ2-3; size: many; V: TRBV2; CDR3: CASSGLAGGTDTQYF; DNA: TGTGCCAGCAGTGGTCTAGCGGGAGGCACAGATACGCAGTATTTT
D: .; J: TRBJ2-7; size: .; V: TRBV30; CDR3: CASSGTQRSSYEQYF; DNA: TGTGCCTCATCAGGTACGCAACGAAGTTCCTACGAGCAGTACTTC
D: TRBD1; J: TRBJ1-2; size: .; V: TRBV29-1; CDR3: CSVVSGTGIYGYTF; DNA: TGCAGCGTGGTGTCCGGGACAGGCATCTATGGCTACACCTTC
D: .; J: TRBJ2-5; size: .; V: TRBV30; CDR3: CAWSVGAAQETQYF; DNA: TGTGCCTGGAGTGTAGGGGCAGCTCAAGAGACCCAGTACTTC
D: .; J: TRBJ2-1; size: many; V: TRBV20-1; CDR3: CSARVGLRNNEQFF; DNA: TGCAGTGCTAGAGTGGGCTTAAGAAACAATGAGCAGTTCTTC
D: .; J: TRBJ1-5; size: many; V: TRBV11-2; CDR3: CASSFRSLGAQHF; DNA: TGTGCCAGCAGCTTTCGGAGCTTAGGGGCCCAGCATTTT
D: .; J: TRBJ1-1; size: many; V: TRBV6-6; CDR3: CASSYKPGRHLGTEAFF; DNA: TGTGCCAGCAGTTACAAACCGGGACGCCACCTGGGCACTGAAGCTTTCTTT
D: TRBD1; J: TRBJ1-2; size: .; V: TRBV3-1; CDR3: CASRDDRDYGYTF; DNA: TGTGCCAGCAGGGACGACAGGGACTATGGCTACACCTTC
D: .; J: TRBJ1-2; size: .; V: TRBV3-1; CDR3: CASSQEGDNYGYTF; DNA: TGTGCCAGCAGCCAAGAGGGCGATAACTATGGCTACACCTTC
D: .; J: TRBJ2-5; size: many; V: TRBV7-9; CDR3: CASSQDRGGETQYF; DNA: TGTGCCAGCAGCCAAGACCGTGGGGGGGAGACCCAGTACTTC
D: .; J: TRBJ1-2; size: many; V: TRBV12-3/TRBV12-4; CDR3: CASSLGLYGYTF; DNA: TGTGCCAGCAGTTTAGGGCTCTATGGCTACACCTTC
D: TRBD2; J: TRBJ2-1; size: many; V: TRBV10-3; CDR3: CAISEGTSGSDEQFF; DNA: TGTGCCATCAGTGAGGGGACTAGCGGGAGCGATGAGCAGTTCTTC
D: .; J: TRBJ2-1; size: few; V: TRBV7-9; CDR3: CASSLAGPYNEQFF; DNA: TGTGCCAGCAGCTTAGCGGGACCTTACAATGAGCAGTTCTTC
D: .; J: TRBJ1-5; size: many; V: TRBV28; CDR3: CAVGGDSNQPQHF; DNA: TGTGCCGTTGGGGGGGATAGCAATCAGCCCCAGCATTTT
D: .; J: TRBJ2-6; size: .; V: TRBV27; CDR3: CASAPKVWGSGANVLTF; DNA: TGTGCCAGCGCCCCTAAGGTTTGGGGCTCTGGGGCCAACGTCCTGACTTTC
D: .; J: TRBJ2-7; size: many; V: TRBV18; CDR3: CASSPDWYEQYF; DNA: TGTGCCAGCTCACCTGACTGGTACGAGCAGTACTTC
D: .; J: TRBJ2-1; size: many; V: TRBV10-2; CDR3: CASKLPIYNEQFF; DNA: TGCGCCAGCAAACTCCCCATCTACAATGAGCAGTTCTTC
D: .; J: TRBJ1-2; size: many; V: TRBV3-1; CDR3: CASSQVSGSDYGYTF; DNA: TGTGCCAGCAGCCAAGTTTCCGGTAGCGACTATGGCTACACCTTC
D: .; J: TRBJ2-7; size: many; V: TRBV2; CDR3: CASVLGSPYEQYF; DNA: TGTGCCAGCGTTCTTGGCTCCCCCTACGAGCAGTACTTC
D: .; J: TRBJ2-7; size: many; V: TRBV11-3; CDR3: CASSLGRGRGNYEQYF; DNA: TGTGCCAGCAGCTTAGGACGCGGGCGAGGGAACTACGAGCAGTACTTC
D: .; J: TRBJ2-5; size: many; V: TRBV28; CDR3: CASSLPAKETQYF; DNA: TGTGCCAGCAGTTTACCAGCGAAAGAGACCCAGTACTTC
D: .; J: TRBJ1-1; size: many; V: TRBV27; CDR3: CASSRGDTANTEAFF; DNA: TGTGCCAGCTCGCGGGGAGACACAGCGAACACTGAAGCTTTCTTT